The rows below give T cell receptor beta chains drawn from one sample of a study of control samples from healthy donors and cancer patients. Method: immunoSEQ multiplex PCR; TCRdb's copy keeps in-frame clones and lacks some. Among 150,000 to 200,000 clones listed, 91% were seen once. Sequencing was performed on blood. The receptors here all came from a woman in her twenties or thirties in good health. Each CDR3 is given without its conserved first and last residue. The order of the fields is V gene, J gene, clone size, CDR3 protein. A clone size is listed for some rows: how often the clone was seen (once, few, many), or a class if it is expanded.

v_call: TRBV6-6; j_call: TRBJ2-6; clone_size: -; cdr3_aa: ASSNRGGGANVLT
v_call: TRBV5-1; j_call: TRBJ2-6; clone_size: -; cdr3_aa: ASSPPKPSGANVLT
v_call: TRBV30; j_call: TRBJ2-7; clone_size: -; cdr3_aa: AWSRDSAYEQY
v_call: TRBV25-1; j_call: TRBJ1-6; clone_size: -; cdr3_aa: ASSEDRGIRSPLH
v_call: TRBV24-1; j_call: TRBJ2-1; clone_size: -; cdr3_aa: ATSDPRGHHNEQF
v_call: TRBV5-1; j_call: TRBJ2-1; clone_size: -; cdr3_aa: ASSLVGVAGFNEQF
v_call: TRBV5-1; j_call: TRBJ2-3; clone_size: -; cdr3_aa: ASSLDRGTDTQY
v_call: TRBV24-1; j_call: TRBJ1-3; clone_size: -; cdr3_aa: ATSDTGIGNTIY
v_call: TRBV7-6; j_call: TRBJ2-5; clone_size: -; cdr3_aa: ASSFTDKETQY
v_call: TRBV11-3; j_call: TRBJ2-6; clone_size: -; cdr3_aa: ASSLGDRGLSGANVLT
v_call: TRBV3-1/TRBV3-2; j_call: TRBJ2-3; clone_size: -; cdr3_aa: ASSQGIWTPRTDTQY
v_call: TRBV12-3/TRBV12-4; j_call: TRBJ2-3; clone_size: -; cdr3_aa: ASSPDQTDTQY
v_call: TRBV7-3; j_call: TRBJ2-5; clone_size: -; cdr3_aa: ASSSTLGETQY
v_call: TRBV18; j_call: TRBJ1-5; clone_size: once; cdr3_aa: ASSPPGSNQPQH
v_call: TRBV4-3; j_call: TRBJ1-4; clone_size: -; cdr3_aa: ASSQLTATNEKLF
v_call: TRBV11-3; j_call: TRBJ1-1; clone_size: -; cdr3_aa: ASSLVPEMNTEAF
v_call: TRBV29-1; j_call: TRBJ2-5; clone_size: -; cdr3_aa: SVDRSSGGAGETQY
v_call: TRBV12-3/TRBV12-4; j_call: TRBJ1-2; clone_size: -; cdr3_aa: ASSLVQGYGYT
v_call: TRBV6-6; j_call: TRBJ1-6; clone_size: -; cdr3_aa: ASSYSYNSPLH
v_call: TRBV7-2; j_call: TRBJ2-7; clone_size: once; cdr3_aa: ASSSGPSGSEQY
v_call: TRBV18; j_call: TRBJ1-1; clone_size: -; cdr3_aa: ASSPPGARYTEAF
v_call: TRBV11-3; j_call: TRBJ1-2; clone_size: -; cdr3_aa: ASSLGDRGANYGYT
v_call: TRBV5-1; j_call: TRBJ1-2; clone_size: -; cdr3_aa: ASSLGGTSGYGYT
v_call: TRBV15; j_call: TRBJ2-2; clone_size: -; cdr3_aa: ATSSHLAGANTGELF
v_call: TRBV28; j_call: TRBJ2-7; clone_size: -; cdr3_aa: ASSLPSGPYEQY
v_call: TRBV27; j_call: TRBJ1-2; clone_size: -; cdr3_aa: ASRDRVYGYT
v_call: TRBV13; j_call: TRBJ2-3; clone_size: -; cdr3_aa: ASSEPGTGGSTDTQY
v_call: TRBV11-3; j_call: TRBJ2-2; clone_size: -; cdr3_aa: ASSSRDYPNTGELF
v_call: TRBV5-1; j_call: TRBJ2-7; clone_size: -; cdr3_aa: ASSLAGSSYEQY
v_call: TRBV18; j_call: TRBJ1-1; clone_size: -; cdr3_aa: ASSRDSMNTEAF
v_call: TRBV7-2; j_call: TRBJ1-6; clone_size: -; cdr3_aa: ASSLTGGGWGYNSPLH
v_call: TRBV7-9; j_call: TRBJ1-2; clone_size: once; cdr3_aa: ASSFLQGADGYT
v_call: TRBV9; j_call: TRBJ1-2; clone_size: -; cdr3_aa: ASSVATGGSYGYT
v_call: TRBV7-8; j_call: TRBJ2-7; clone_size: -; cdr3_aa: ASSQSLAGSYEQY
v_call: TRBV2; j_call: TRBJ1-5; clone_size: -; cdr3_aa: ASSVRQGDQPQH
v_call: TRBV19; j_call: TRBJ2-7; clone_size: -; cdr3_aa: ASSRGAGYYEQY
v_call: TRBV7-8; j_call: TRBJ1-1; clone_size: -; cdr3_aa: ASSLARQTEAF
v_call: TRBV7-9; j_call: TRBJ2-1; clone_size: -; cdr3_aa: ASSRTGINNEQF
v_call: TRBV28; j_call: TRBJ2-2; clone_size: -; cdr3_aa: ASSLEAANTGELF
v_call: TRBV4-1; j_call: TRBJ2-2; clone_size: once; cdr3_aa: ASSQLGNPTGELF
v_call: TRBV7-3; j_call: TRBJ2-1; clone_size: -; cdr3_aa: ASSLLGGNGQF
v_call: TRBV7-9; j_call: TRBJ2-1; clone_size: once; cdr3_aa: ASSLGSGFNEQF
v_call: TRBV2; j_call: TRBJ1-6; clone_size: -; cdr3_aa: ASSPRQGDNSPLH
v_call: TRBV9; j_call: TRBJ2-1; clone_size: -; cdr3_aa: ASSRLAGGRNEQF
v_call: TRBV20-1; j_call: TRBJ1-1; clone_size: -; cdr3_aa: SAGTGGIAF
v_call: TRBV5-4; j_call: TRBJ1-2; clone_size: -; cdr3_aa: ASSLSGSAYGYT
v_call: TRBV19; j_call: TRBJ1-4; clone_size: -; cdr3_aa: ASSNRANEKLF
v_call: TRBV24-1; j_call: TRBJ2-2; clone_size: -; cdr3_aa: ATSDPGTGNTGELF
v_call: TRBV2; j_call: TRBJ2-2; clone_size: -; cdr3_aa: ASSEGGGNTGELF
v_call: TRBV7-6; j_call: TRBJ1-2; clone_size: -; cdr3_aa: ASSPPGHTYYGYT
v_call: TRBV19; j_call: TRBJ2-3; clone_size: -; cdr3_aa: ASSRDRATDTQY
v_call: TRBV5-6; j_call: TRBJ2-7; clone_size: few; cdr3_aa: ASSLGDEQY
v_call: TRBV24-1; j_call: TRBJ1-1; clone_size: -; cdr3_aa: ATSDLQAGRPEAF
v_call: TRBV7-2; j_call: TRBJ2-7; clone_size: -; cdr3_aa: ASSRDRSSYEQY